This T cell receptor beta chain appears in the sequencing data of a study of shared clonotypes between healthy human individuals. The wider study: For every donor, three CD4 naive, three CD4 memory, two CD8 naive and one CD8 memory plates were used. Study-wide results and limits: Clonotypes shared by all four donors outscored non-shared clonotypes in generation probability.

For sorted subsets, approximately 200 ng DNA per replicate equaled about 30,000 T cell genomes. Assay: immunoSEQ multiplex PCR; the TCRdb copy retains only in-frame clones and omits some. The sample gives hundreds of thousands of clones, roughly 70% of which show up once; approximately 1.6% is in the top ten. V lost 7 bases and J lost 4, with 17 bases in between. The CDR3 is made up of 15 amino acids. Germline CDR1 MGHDK, CDR2 SYGVNS. A note on this clone: Its antigen is still unknown.

CD4+ cell separation produced CD45RA+ naive and CD45RA-negative memory subsets. The rearrangement joins TRBV25-1 to TRBJ2-1, with D perhaps TRBD2 (6 bases). This receptor was taken from a woman between 25 and 40 years old in good health. The sequencing sample was made of memory CD4+ T cells sorted from blood. Subset given: CD45RA-negative fraction. CDR3 bases: TGTGCCAGCACGAGGGGCGGGGCAACGTACAATGAGCAGTTCTTC. Translated: CASTRGGATYNEQFF.